A single count supports the clone carrying this T cell receptor beta chain. No antigen is known for it. The data were taken from a study of graft-versus-host responses after intestinal transplantation. Study-wide background: Anti-thymocyte globulin was used for induction in all recipients, who then took tacrolimus and steroids for roughly three years. Whole-study findings and limits: GvH clones surfaced in recipient marrow, some emerging earlier in ileum or blood.

Unmatched junction bases numbered 3, after V lost 0 bases and J lost 2 bases. CDR3 length: 15 amino acids. Germline V gene data show CDR1 as LGHNA and CDR2 as YNFKEQ. Libraries were prepared by immunoSEQ multiplex PCR; TCRdb keeps only in-frame clonotypes and omits some of them. The sample contains 93,000 or so clones, 90% to 95% of which appear only once. Sequenced material: unstimulated CD8+ T cells sorted from spleen or lymph node cells, taken before intestinal transplant. This receptor was obtained from a human donor who received an intestinal transplant. J is TRBJ2-7 and V is TRBV4-2; TRBD2 agrees at 8 bases. The DNA of the CDR3 is TGTGCCAGCAGCCAAGAGCCGGGGGGGACCTACGAGCAGTACTTC. This translates into CASSQEPGGTYEQYF.